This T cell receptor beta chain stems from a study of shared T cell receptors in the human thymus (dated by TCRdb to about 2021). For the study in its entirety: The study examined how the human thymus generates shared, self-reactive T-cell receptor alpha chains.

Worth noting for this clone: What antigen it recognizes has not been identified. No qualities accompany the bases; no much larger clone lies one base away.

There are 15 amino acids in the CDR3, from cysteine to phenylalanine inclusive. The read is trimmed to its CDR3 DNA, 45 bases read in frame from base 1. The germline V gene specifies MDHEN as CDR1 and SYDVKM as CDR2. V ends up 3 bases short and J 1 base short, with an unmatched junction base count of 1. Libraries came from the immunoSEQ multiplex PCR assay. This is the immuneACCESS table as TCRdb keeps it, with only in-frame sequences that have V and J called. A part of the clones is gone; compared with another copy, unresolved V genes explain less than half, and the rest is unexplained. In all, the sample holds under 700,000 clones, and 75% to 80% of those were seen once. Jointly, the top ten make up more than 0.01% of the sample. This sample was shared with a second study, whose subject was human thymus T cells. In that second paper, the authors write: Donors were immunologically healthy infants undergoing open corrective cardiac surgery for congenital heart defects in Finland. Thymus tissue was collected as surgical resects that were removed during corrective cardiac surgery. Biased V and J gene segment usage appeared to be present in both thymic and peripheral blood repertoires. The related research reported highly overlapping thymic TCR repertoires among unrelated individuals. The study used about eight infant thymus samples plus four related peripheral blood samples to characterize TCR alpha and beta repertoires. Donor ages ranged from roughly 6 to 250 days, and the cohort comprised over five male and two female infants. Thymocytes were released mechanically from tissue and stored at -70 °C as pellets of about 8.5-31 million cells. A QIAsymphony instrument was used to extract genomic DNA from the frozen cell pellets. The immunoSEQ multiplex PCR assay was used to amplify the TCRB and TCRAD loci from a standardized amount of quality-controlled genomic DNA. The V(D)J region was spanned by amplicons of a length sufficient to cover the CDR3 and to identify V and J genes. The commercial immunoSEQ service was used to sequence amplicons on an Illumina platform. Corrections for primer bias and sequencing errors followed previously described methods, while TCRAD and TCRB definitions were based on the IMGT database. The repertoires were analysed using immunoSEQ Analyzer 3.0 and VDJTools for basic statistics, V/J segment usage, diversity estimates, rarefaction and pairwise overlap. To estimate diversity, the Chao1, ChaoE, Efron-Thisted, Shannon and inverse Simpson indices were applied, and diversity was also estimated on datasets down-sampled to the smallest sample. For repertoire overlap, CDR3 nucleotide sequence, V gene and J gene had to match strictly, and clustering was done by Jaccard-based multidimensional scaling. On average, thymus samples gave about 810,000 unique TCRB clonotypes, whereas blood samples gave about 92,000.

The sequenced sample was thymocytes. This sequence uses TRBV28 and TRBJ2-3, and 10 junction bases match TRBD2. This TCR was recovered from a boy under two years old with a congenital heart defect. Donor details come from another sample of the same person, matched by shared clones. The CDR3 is CASSLGTSGTDTQYF. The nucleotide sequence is TGTGCCAGCAGTTTGGGGACTAGCGGCACAGATACGCAGTATTTT.